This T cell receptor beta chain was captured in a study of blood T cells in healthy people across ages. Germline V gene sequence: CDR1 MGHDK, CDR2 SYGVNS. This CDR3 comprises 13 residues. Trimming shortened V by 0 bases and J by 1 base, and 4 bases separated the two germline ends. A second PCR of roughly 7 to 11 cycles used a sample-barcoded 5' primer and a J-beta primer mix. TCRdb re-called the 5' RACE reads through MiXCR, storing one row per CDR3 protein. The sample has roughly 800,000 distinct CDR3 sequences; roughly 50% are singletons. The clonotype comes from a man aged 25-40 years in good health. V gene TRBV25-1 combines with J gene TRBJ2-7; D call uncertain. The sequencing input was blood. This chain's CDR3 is CASSEYHSYEQYF. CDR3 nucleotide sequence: TGTGCCAGCAGTGAATACCATTCCTACGAGCAGTACTTC.